A selection of T cell receptor beta chains follows, all from one sample in a study of blood T cells in healthy people across ages. MiXCR, applied by TCRdb to the 5' RACE reads, yields one record per CDR3 protein. The sample shows about 780,000 distinct CDR3 sequences, 46% of them seen only once. Sequencing was carried out using blood. The receptors originated from an elderly man in good health. The CDR3 runs from the conserved cysteine through the conserved F or W. D genes are given only for firm matches. Clone size is shown for a subset of rows, as once, few, many or a class of expanded clone.

>TRBV6-5|.|.|TRBJ1-6
TGTGCCAGCAGTTACTGGCAGGCCGTCGATAATTCACCCCTCCACTTT
CASSYWQAVDNSPLHF
>TRBV7-2|TRBD1|.|TRBJ2-7
TGTGCCAGCAGCTCCGAAACCAGGACAGGGTCCGAGCAGTACTTC
CASSSETRTGSEQYF
>TRBV29-1|.|few|TRBJ1-5
TGCAGCGTTGAGTTACAGAGCAATCAGCCCCAGCATTTT
CSVELQSNQPQHF
>TRBV10-3|.|.|TRBJ2-3
TGTGCCATCAGTGAGTCAGGGAAGGAGCACACAGATACGCAGTATTTT
CAISESGKEHTDTQYF
>TRBV12-3/TRBV12-4|.|.|TRBJ1-2
TGTGCCAGCAGTTTAGTGCAGGGCTCAACCTATGGCTACACCTTC
CASSLVQGSTYGYTF
>TRBV29-1|.|.|TRBJ2-7
TGCAGCGTTCAAAGGGACTTAAGGAATGAGCAGTACTTC
CSVQRDLRNEQYF
>TRBV28|.|.|TRBJ1-6
TGTGCCAGCAGTTTTAATCCCCAGTACGGGGCACCCCTCCACTTT
CASSFNPQYGAPLHF
>TRBV10-3|.|.|TRBJ2-7
TGTGCCATCAGGGACATTCTAAACGACGAGCAGTACTTC
CAIRDILNDEQYF
>TRBV20-1|.|.|TRBJ1-2
TGCAGTGCCAACAGGGATGGTAGGAACTATGGCTACACCTTC
CSANRDGRNYGYTF
>TRBV20-1|TRBD2|.|TRBJ2-7
TGCAGTGCTCGCCCGGGACTAGCGGGAGAAGGCTACGAGCAGTACTTC
CSARPGLAGEGYEQYF
>TRBV10-3|.|once|TRBJ2-1
TGTGCCATCAGCTGGGTAGAGGGGAATGAGCAGTTCTTC
CAISWVEGNEQFF
>TRBV12-3/TRBV12-4|.|.|TRBJ2-7
TGTGCCAGCACCCTGGGGAGCGAGCAGTACTTC
CASTLGSEQYF
>TRBV28|TRBD1|.|TRBJ2-7
TGTGCCAGCAGTTTGTGGGACAGCATGTCCTACGAGCAGTACTTC
CASSLWDSMSYEQYF
>TRBV27|TRBD1|.|TRBJ2-7
TGTGCCAGCAGTCGATTCGGACAGGGCTACGAGCAGTACTTC
CASSRFGQGYEQYF
>TRBV7-2|.|many|TRBJ2-1
TGTGCCAGCAGCGAGCACTTCAATGAGCAGTTCTTC
CASSEHFNEQFF
>TRBV29-1|.|few|TRBJ1-1
TGCAGCGGTGGGGGGAGGGATACTGAAGCTTTCTTT
CSGGGRDTEAFF
>TRBV11-3|.|many|TRBJ2-1
TGTGCCAGCAGCCCGGGCCAGCAGTACAATGAGCAGTTCTTC
CASSPGQQYNEQFF
>TRBV5-1|.|many|TRBJ2-5
TGCGCCAGCAGCTTAGGACGGAGCCAAGAGACCCAGTACTTC
CASSLGRSQETQYF
>TRBV5-6|.|.|TRBJ1-2
TGTGCCAGCAGCTTGGTCGACAGCCCAAGTGGCTACACCTTC
CASSLVDSPSGYTF
>TRBV12-3/TRBV12-4|.|.|TRBJ2-5
TGTGCCAGCAGTTTAAGGACAGCCGGCCACAATGAGCAGTACTTC
CASSLRTAGHNEQYF
>TRBV10-3|TRBD1|few|TRBJ2-6
TGTGCCATCAGTGATATCAGGACAGGATCTGGGGCCAACGTCCTGACTTTC
CAISDIRTGSGANVLTF
>TRBV29-1|TRBD2|many|TRBJ2-1
TGCAGCGTTGGGGCTAGCGGGAATTACAATGAGCAGTTCTTC
CSVGASGNYNEQFF
>TRBV9|TRBD2|.|TRBJ2-2
TGTGCCAGCAGCGTGAGGTTAGCGGGACCCGGGGAGCTGTTTTTT
CASSVRLAGPGELFF
>TRBV5-6|TRBD2|.|TRBJ2-3
TGTGCCAGCAGCCCTAGTGGGAGGGCCTATGTAACAGATACGCAGTATTTT
CASSPSGRAYVTDTQYF
>TRBV30|.|.|TRBJ1-1
TGTGCCTGGAGTGTCCCCGCTTTGAACACTGAAGCTTTCTTT
CAWSVPALNTEAFF
>TRBV11-3|TRBD2|.|TRBJ2-1
TGTGCCAGCAGCTTGTTAGCGGGAGACCCTCTTGGTGCCGATGAGCAGTTCTTC
CASSLLAGDPLGADEQFF
>TRBV7-6|.|.|TRBJ2-7
TGTGCCAGCAGTTTAGGGGAGTCAGGCGAGCAGTACTTC
CASSLGESGEQYF
>TRBV5-1|.|.|TRBJ1-2
TGCGCCAGCAGCTTGGCCCCAGATTATGGCTACACCTTC
CASSLAPDYGYTF
>TRBV3-1|.|few|TRBJ1-5
TGTGCCAGCAGCCAAGATTTCAGGAACAATCAGCCCCAGCATTTT
CASSQDFRNNQPQHF
>TRBV6-2/TRBV6-3|.|.|TRBJ1-1
TGTGCCAGTACGGACGGAGGCAAGAACACTGAAGCTTTCTTT
CASTDGGKNTEAFF
>TRBV7-9|TRBD1|.|TRBJ1-2
TGTGCCAGTAGCCCGACAAAGGGGGCTGCTGGCTACACCTTC
CASSPTKGAAGYTF
>TRBV6-6|.|.|TRBJ2-3
TGTGCCAGCACCCCGAAGCGTGACACAGATACGCAGTATTTT
CASTPKRDTDTQYF
>TRBV20-1|.|few|TRBJ1-1
TGCAGTGCTAGGGTTAACACTGAAGCTTTCTTT
CSARVNTEAFF
>TRBV2|.|few|TRBJ1-1
TGTGCCAGCAGTGAAGCGCCGAACACTGAAGCTTTCTTT
CASSEAPNTEAFF
>TRBV29-1|TRBD2|many|TRBJ2-1
TGCAGCGTCCCTGAGATTAGACTAGCGGCCAACAATGAGCAGTTCTTC
CSVPEIRLAANNEQFF
>TRBV30|TRBD2|few|TRBJ2-1
TGTGCCTGGAGGGGAGGGACTAGCGTGAATGAGCAGTTCTTC
CAWRGGTSVNEQFF
>TRBV29-1|TRBD2|many|TRBJ2-5
TGCAGCGGACTAGCGGTACAAGAGACCCAGTACTTC
CSGLAVQETQYF
>TRBV2|.|.|TRBJ2-7
TGTGCCAGCAGTGGACTAGTTCTTCACTACGAGCAGTACTTC
CASSGLVLHYEQYF
>TRBV4-1|TRBD2|once|TRBJ2-1
TGCGCCAGCAGCCAAGCCAGCGGGAGTGAGTCCTACAATGAGCAGTTCTTC
CASSQASGSESYNEQFF
>TRBV4-1|TRBD2|.|TRBJ2-1
TGCGCCAGCAGCCAAGATCAGGTACTAGCGGGAGGTCCCTGCAATGAGCAGTTCTTC
CASSQDQVLAGGPCNEQFF
>TRBV12-3/TRBV12-4|.|few|TRBJ1-1
TGTGCCAGCAGTTTACGGGGGGAAAGAACTGAAGCTTTCTTT
CASSLRGERTEAFF
>TRBV12-3/TRBV12-4|TRBD2|many|TRBJ2-1
TGTGCCAGCAGACCCATGGAGCGGGAGTGGGGTGAGCAGTTCTTC
CASRPMEREWGEQFF
>TRBV5-1|TRBD1|many|TRBJ2-5
TGCGCCAGCAGACGGGCGACAGGGCAAGAGACCCAGTACTTC
CASRRATGQETQYF
>TRBV12-3/TRBV12-4|.|.|TRBJ2-7
TGTGCCAGCGGGACGATTTACGAGCAGTACTTC
CASGTIYEQYF
>TRBV15|.|.|TRBJ2-7
TGTGCCACCAGCAGAGAATTTCATTCGAGATCGTACGAGCAGTACTTC
CATSREFHSRSYEQYF
>TRBV11-1|.|.|TRBJ1-2
TGTGCCAGCAGCTTAGTTGTTAACTATGGCTACACCTTC
CASSLVVNYGYTF
>TRBV6-2/TRBV6-3|.|.|TRBJ2-6
TGTGCCAGCAGTTACGAGGAGGCTGGGGCCAACGTCCTGACTTTC
CASSYEEAGANVLTF
>TRBV5-1|TRBD1|.|TRBJ1-1
TGCGCCAGCAGCCGAGCTTCCGGGACAGCAAACACTGAAGCTTTCTTT
CASSRASGTANTEAFF
>TRBV6-2/TRBV6-3|TRBD2|few|TRBJ2-3
TGTGCCAGCAGAAAAGCGGGAGATGGAACAGATACGCAGTATTTT
CASRKAGDGTDTQYF
>TRBV4-2|TRBD2|few|TRBJ2-7
TGTGCCAGCAGCCAACAGACTAGCGGGAGGGCCTACGAGCAGTACTTC
CASSQQTSGRAYEQYF
>TRBV28|TRBD1|.|TRBJ2-1
TGTGCCAGCAGTGCCGGGGACAGGGGAAACTACAATGAGCAGTTCTTC
CASSAGDRGNYNEQFF
>TRBV28|TRBD1|few|TRBJ2-5
TGTGCCAGCAGGAAACAGGGGTCATCCCAAGAGACCCAGTACTTC
CASRKQGSSQETQYF
>TRBV4-2|TRBD2|.|TRBJ2-1
TGTGCCAGCAGCCAAGGGGATCGTAGCGGGAGGTCTCTCTACAATGAGCAGTTCTTC
CASSQGDRSGRSLYNEQFF
>TRBV9|.|.|TRBJ2-1
TGTGCCAGCAGCGTGGGGACGGACAGCTCCTACAATGAGCAGTTCTTC
CASSVGTDSSYNEQFF
>TRBV7-2|.|.|TRBJ2-3
TGTGCCAGCAGCTTAGCGGGACACCCTAGCACAGATACGCAGTATTTT
CASSLAGHPSTDTQYF